These T cell receptor beta chains were read from a single sample in a study of blood T cell repertoires in COVID-19. Profiling relied on immunoSEQ multiplex PCR, and the TCRdb table lists in-frame clones only, not all of them. This sample has about 160,000 clones, with less than 85% found just once. The sequenced material came from PBMCs or T cells enriched from blood (not recorded which). The receptor source for this set is a woman aged 45-60 years who had recovered from COVID-19. CDR3s include the opening cysteine and the closing phenylalanine or tryptophan. The order of the fields is V gene, D gene, clone size, J gene, CDR3 protein, CDR3 DNA. The D gene is left open where the match is weak. The listing skips clone size in some rows; elsewhere it reads once, few, many or a size class.

V: TRBV28; D: -; size: -; J: TRBJ2-1; CDR3: CASSLTTPNEQFF; DNA: TGTGCCAGCAGTTTAACTACGCCCAATGAGCAGTTCTTC
V: TRBV14; D: TRBD1; size: -; J: TRBJ1-2; CDR3: CASSQDLTGDGYTF; DNA: TGTGCCAGCAGCCAAGATCTCACAGGGGATGGCTACACCTTC
V: TRBV10-2; D: -; size: once; J: TRBJ1-2; CDR3: CASSELYRGGNYGYTF; DNA: TGCGCCAGCAGTGAGCTTTATAGGGGAGGCAACTATGGCTACACCTTC
V: TRBV28; D: TRBD1; size: once; J: TRBJ1-2; CDR3: CASTVWPSSDPDRVNYGYTF; DNA: TGTGCCAGCACCGTATGGCCCTCAAGCGATCCGGACAGGGTAAACTATGGCTACACCTTC
V: TRBV7-2; D: -; size: -; J: TRBJ1-3; CDR3: CASSFGASGNTIYF; DNA: TGTGCCAGCAGCTTCGGAGCGTCTGGAAACACCATATATTTT
V: TRBV19; D: TRBD1; size: once; J: TRBJ1-2; CDR3: CASSGERGGGYTF; DNA: TGTGCCAGTAGTGGGGAACGAGGGGGCGGCTACACCTTC
V: TRBV24-1; D: -; size: -; J: TRBJ2-5; CDR3: CATSDLSQVQYF; DNA: TGTGCCACCAGTGATCTCAGCCAGGTCCAGTACTTC
V: TRBV5-1; D: TRBD1; size: -; J: TRBJ2-2; CDR3: CASSLSLTGAGELFF; DNA: TGCGCCAGCAGCTTGTCGCTTACAGGGGCCGGGGAGCTGTTTTTT
V: TRBV2; D: -; size: -; J: TRBJ2-5; CDR3: CASRSLRETQYF; DNA: TGTGCCAGCCGGAGCCTGCGGGAGACCCAGTACTTC
V: TRBV3-1/TRBV3-2; D: TRBD1; size: -; J: TRBJ1-1; CDR3: CASSQRQGPNTEAFF; DNA: TGTGCCAGCAGCCAAAGACAGGGACCGAACACTGAAGCTTTCTTT
V: TRBV19; D: TRBD1; size: -; J: TRBJ1-1; CDR3: CASTRTGMNTEAFF; DNA: TGTGCCAGTACCCGGACAGGCATGAACACTGAAGCTTTCTTT
V: TRBV7-9; D: TRBD2; size: -; J: TRBJ2-1; CDR3: CASSLPTSGILDEQFF; DNA: TGTGCCAGCAGCTTACCGACTAGCGGGATACTCGATGAGCAGTTCTTC
V: TRBV20-1; D: TRBD1; size: -; J: TRBJ1-1; CDR3: CSASLQGVMNTEAFF; DNA: TGCAGTGCTAGTCTCCAGGGGGTCATGAACACTGAAGCTTTCTTT
V: TRBV7-8; D: -; size: -; J: TRBJ1-3; CDR3: CASSLALAGNTIYF; DNA: TGTGCCAGCAGCTTAGCACTCGCGGGAAACACCATATATTTT
V: TRBV4-1; D: TRBD2; size: -; J: TRBJ2-1; CDR3: CASSQDAGGYNEQFF; DNA: TGCGCCAGCAGCCAAGATGCGGGGGGATACAATGAGCAGTTCTTC
V: TRBV4-3; D: -; size: -; J: TRBJ1-2; CDR3: CASSQERWDKIYF; DNA: TGCGCCAGCAGCCAAGAAAGATGGGACAAGATTTACTTC
V: TRBV15; D: TRBD2; size: -; J: TRBJ2-1; CDR3: CATSREGTSGNEQFF; DNA: TGTGCCACCAGCAGAGAAGGGACTAGTGGTAATGAGCAGTTCTTC
V: TRBV4-3; D: -; size: -; J: TRBJ1-4; CDR3: CASSLRTDLPNKLFF; DNA: TGCGCCAGCAGCCTGCGAACCGATCTACCCAACAAACTGTTTTTT
V: TRBV5-8; D: TRBD2; size: -; J: TRBJ2-1; CDR3: CASSLASSGVINEQFF; DNA: TGTGCCAGCAGCCTGGCCTCCAGCGGGGTTATCAATGAGCAGTTCTTC
V: TRBV10-3; D: -; size: -; J: TRBJ1-1; CDR3: CAISVTGNTEAFF; DNA: TGTGCCATCAGTGTCACGGGTAACACTGAAGCTTTCTTT
V: TRBV6-5; D: -; size: -; J: TRBJ1-5; CDR3: CASNQGEGLNQPQHF; DNA: TGTGCCAGCAATCAAGGGGAGGGGCTCAATCAGCCCCAGCATTTT
V: TRBV10-3; D: -; size: -; J: TRBJ1-1; CDR3: CAIRQLNTEAFF; DNA: TGTGCCATACGACAGCTTAACACTGAAGCTTTCTTT
V: TRBV11-3; D: TRBD2; size: few; J: TRBJ2-1; CDR3: CASSPPRRGDNEQFF; DNA: TGTGCCAGCAGCCCCCCCCGGCGGGGGGACAATGAGCAGTTCTTC
V: TRBV5-6; D: -; size: -; J: TRBJ1-1; CDR3: CASSFGTNTEAFF; DNA: TGTGCCAGCAGCTTTGGCACCAACACTGAAGCTTTCTTT
V: TRBV5-6; D: -; size: -; J: TRBJ2-4; CDR3: CASSLVGSNIQYF; DNA: TGTGCCAGCAGCTTGGTTGGGAGTAACATTCAGTACTTC
V: TRBV4-3; D: -; size: -; J: TRBJ2-3; CDR3: CASSHLGVDTQYF; DNA: TGCGCCAGCAGCCACCTAGGCGTAGATACGCAGTATTTT
V: TRBV19; D: -; size: -; J: TRBJ1-3; CDR3: CASSDPGTVSGNTIYF; DNA: TGTGCCAGTAGTGATCCCGGAACAGTCTCTGGAAACACCATATATTTT
V: TRBV3-1/TRBV3-2; D: -; size: -; J: TRBJ1-1; CDR3: CASSHRQGRNTEAFF; DNA: TGTGCCAGCAGCCATCGCCAGGGGAGGAACACTGAAGCTTTCTTT
V: TRBV28; D: -; size: -; J: TRBJ1-2; CDR3: CASVGGVYGYTF; DNA: TGTGCCAGTGTCGGGGGGGTCTATGGCTACACCTTC
V: TRBV9; D: -; size: -; J: TRBJ1-3; CDR3: CASSPRGEAGNTIYF; DNA: TGTGCCAGCAGCCCTCGAGGGGAGGCTGGAAACACCATATATTTT
V: TRBV27; D: -; size: -; J: TRBJ1-1; CDR3: CASSTNRGAEAFF; DNA: TGTGCCAGCAGCACTAATCGGGGGGCTGAAGCTTTCTTT
V: TRBV2; D: -; size: -; J: TRBJ2-5; CDR3: CASSVSVVDGETQYF; DNA: TGTGCCAGCAGTGTAAGCGTGGTTGACGGAGAGACCCAGTACTTC
V: TRBV28; D: -; size: -; J: TRBJ1-5; CDR3: CASNRVDGQPQHF; DNA: TGTGCCAGCAACAGGGTTGACGGTCAGCCCCAGCATTTT
V: TRBV5-1; D: TRBD1; size: -; J: TRBJ1-1; CDR3: CASSGGQGTEAFF; DNA: TGCGCCAGCAGCGGGGGACAGGGCACTGAAGCTTTCTTT
V: TRBV12-3/TRBV12-4; D: -; size: -; J: TRBJ1-2; CDR3: CASLGGIGYTF; DNA: TGTGCCAGCCTAGGAGGGATAGGCTACACCTTC
V: TRBV12-3/TRBV12-4; D: -; size: -; J: TRBJ1-2; CDR3: CASRLRDGYTF; DNA: TGTGCCAGCCGTTTACGCGATGGCTACACCTTC
V: TRBV6-2/TRBV6-3; D: -; size: -; J: TRBJ1-4; CDR3: CASSLDRSEKLFF; DNA: TGTGCCAGCAGTCTGGACAGATCCGAAAAACTGTTTTTT
V: TRBV24-1; D: TRBD1; size: -; J: TRBJ2-3; CDR3: CATKGTGGDDTQYF; DNA: TGTGCCACCAAGGGGACAGGGGGAGACGATACGCAGTATTTT
V: TRBV2; D: -; size: -; J: TRBJ1-2; CDR3: CASSVGTYDGYTF; DNA: TGTGCCAGCAGCGTCGGGACATACGATGGCTACACCTTC
V: TRBV11-2; D: -; size: -; J: TRBJ2-3; CDR3: CASSLDHFTDTQYF; DNA: TGTGCCAGCAGCTTAGATCATTTCACAGATACGCAGTATTTT
V: TRBV2; D: -; size: -; J: TRBJ2-3; CDR3: CASSDHTDTQYF; DNA: TGTGCCAGCAGTGACCACACAGATACGCAGTATTTT
V: TRBV4-1; D: -; size: -; J: TRBJ1-1; CDR3: CASSQDQGREAFF; DNA: TGCGCCAGCAGCCAAGATCAGGGGCGGGAAGCTTTCTTT
V: TRBV4-2; D: -; size: -; J: TRBJ1-4; CDR3: CASSGEVGKLFF; DNA: TGTGCCAGCTCGGGGGAGGTCGGAAAACTGTTTTTT